Presented here are 23 T cell receptor beta chains from one specimen sequenced in a study of technical replicates of blood from several donors. Measured with immunoSEQ multiplex PCR; TCRdb has only the in-frame clones, and not every one. The sample records 55,000 to 75,000 clones, roughly 91% being singletons. The sample comprised PBMCs. The receptors stem from a human donor in good health. Some clones in this sample may be carry-over from other donors' samples.

The V call is TRBV9, the J call TRBJ2-6; 9 bases map to TRBD1. CDR3 length equals 18 residues. The V segment lost 0 bases and the J segment 3 bases; nucleotides outside the gene matches: 7. Germline CDR1 SGDLS, CDR2 YYNGEE. The CDR3 protein is CASSVGTGQGGGANVLTF. The CDR3 DNA is TGTGCCAGCAGCGTAGGGACGGGACAGGGAGGTGGGGCCAACGTCCTGACTTTC.

The sample holds one count of this clone. This sequence joins TRBV11-2 and TRBJ2-5; D perhaps matches TRBD1 (5 bases). CDR3 length equals 14 residues. CDR1 is SGHAT, CDR2 FQNNGV, per germline. Trimming removed 1 base at V and 2 bases at J, with 8 bases between. In DNA form, the CDR3 reads TGTGCCAGCAGCTTAGTGCAGGGTCAAGAGACCCAGTACTTC. This codes for CASSLVQGQETQYF.

Details on this clone: Lacking the conserved final phenylalanine or tryptophan, this CDR3 likely reflects a read error. Because the CDR3's place on the DNA is in doubt, the DNA is left out and the CDR3 is given as listed by TCRdb. The J gene is TRBJ1-2, the V gene TRBV18; the tabulated D call, TRBD1, remains unverified against the DNA. Germline CDR1 reads KGHSH; CDR2 reads LQKENI. Counting both end residues, the CDR3 totals 12 amino acids. CDR3 sequence: CASSPPIGRAHL.

The rearrangement joins TRBV7-2 to TRBJ2-7, with a weak D call TRBD2 (5 bases). The CDR3 has 15 residues. V shed 3 bases and J shed 4 bases, with 16 bases lying between them. Germline V gene lookup returns CDR1 SGHTA and CDR2 FQGNSA. DNA of the CDR3: TGTGCCAGCAGCTTTGGGCCTAGCTTGTCGTACGAGCAGTACTTC. Protein: CASSFGPSLSYEQYF.

This sequence joins TRBV4-2 and TRBJ2-3; D might be TRBD2 (5 bases). Germline V gene lookup returns CDR1 LGHNA and CDR2 YNFKEQ. Trimming took 0 bases from V and 5 from J, leaving 15 bases between them. The CDR3 totals 16 residues. CDR3 sequence: CASSQDQRGPQDTQYF. The DNA for the CDR3 is TGTGCCAGCAGCCAAGATCAGAGAGGGCCTCAAGATACGCAGTATTTT.

The rearrangement links TRBV10-3 to TRBJ1-1; D call uncertain. Germline V gene lookup returns CDR1 ENHRY and CDR2 SYGVKD. CDR3 length: 13 residues. With 6 bases removed from V and 1 base from J, the gap between germline ends came to 9 bases. The CDR3 DNA reads TGTGCCATCAGCCTGACGGGGAACACTGAAGCTTTCTTT. This gives the protein CAISLTGNTEAFF.

J is TRBJ1-1 and V is TRBV20-1; no reliable D call. CDR1 is DFQATT and CDR2 is SNEGSKA in the germline V gene (reference sequence). This CDR3 spans 11 amino acids. V lost 4 bases and J 6 bases, leaving 9 bases between the germline ends. In DNA form, the CDR3 reads TGCAGTGCTACGGGATTCGCTGAAGCTTTCTTT. Translation: CSATGFAEAFF.

This chain uses TRBV5-1 with TRBJ2-7; D gene ambiguous. The length of the CDR3 is 13 residues. Trimming removed 0 bases at V and 5 bases at J, with 9 bases between. Germline CDR1 SGHRS, CDR2 YFSETQ. The CDR3 DNA follows: TGCGCCAGCAGCTTGGTGGCAGGTAACGAGCAGTACTTC. Translation gives CASSLVAGNEQYF.

The V gene is TRBV4-3, the J gene TRBJ1-6, with TRBD1 matching over 11 bases. The CDR3 contains 15 residues. The V segment lost 3 bases and the J segment 9 bases; nucleotides outside the gene matches: 4. The germline CDR1 and CDR2 sequences are LGHNA and YSLEER. CDR3 bases: TGCGCCAGCAGCCAGGCCGGGACAGGGGGTTCACCCCTCCACTTT. This codes for CASSQAGTGGSPLHF.

V usage is TRBV4-3 and J usage is TRBJ2-2, with D tentatively TRBD1 (6 bases). The V and J ends lost 4 bases and 1 base respectively, with 13 bases between them. The germline CDR1 and CDR2 sequences are LGHNA and YSLEER. CDR3 length: 16 residues. The CDR3 here is CASSRHRDGNTGELFF. In DNA, the CDR3 is TGCGCCAGCAGCCGCCACAGGGACGGGAACACCGGGGAGCTGTTTTTT.

V gene TRBV10-2 combines with J gene TRBJ2-7; the match to TRBD2 covers 9 bases. CDR3 length: 17 residues. Germline CDR1 reads WSHSY; CDR2 reads SAAADI. Germline trimming cut 1 base from V and 4 bases from J; bases unmatched to any gene: 11. CDR3 region: CASSELGSGGVFYEQYF. DNA for the CDR3: TGCGCCAGCAGTGAGTTGGGTAGCGGGGGCGTTTTTTACGAGCAGTACTTC.

The chain is built from TRBV11-3 and TRBJ1-1; D is ambiguous. Trimming cost V 3 bases and J 1 base, with 6 bases left between them. This CDR3 comprises 13 residues. In germline, CDR1 is SGHNT, CDR2 YENEEA. In DNA form, the CDR3 reads TGTGCCAGCAGCTTTGGCACGAACACTGAAGCTTTCTTT. Translation: CASSFGTNTEAFF.

The chain carries TRBV9 and TRBJ2-5, with 12 bases identical to TRBD2. CDR1 is SGDLS, CDR2 YYNGEE, per germline. The CDR3 sequence is 15 residues long. The V segment lost 4 bases and the J segment 4 bases; nucleotides outside the gene matches: 5. The CDR3 nucleotides read TGTGCCAGCAGCCCGACTAGCGGGAGAGGAGAGACCCAGTACTTC. Translation gives CASSPTSGRGETQYF.

The chain recombines TRBV5-1 with TRBJ1-1; 9 nucleotides align to TRBD1. V shed 4 bases and J 3 bases; nucleotides not matched to a gene: 4. CDR1 and CDR2 from the germline V gene are SGHRS and YFSETQ. This CDR3 region has 14 residues. The CDR3 DNA reads as TGCGCCAGCAGCCCCGACAGGGGGGACACTGAAGCTTTCTTT. Amino acids: CASSPDRGDTEAFF.

This chain uses TRBV5-1 with TRBJ2-3; 7 bases map to TRBD2. V was pared by 2 bases and J by 1 base, with 4 bases of the junction left unmatched. There are 15 residues in the CDR3. Germline V gene sequence: CDR1 SGHRS, CDR2 YFSETQ. The CDR3 spells CASSFRGEGTDTQYF. CDR3 nucleotides: TGCGCCAGCAGCTTCCGGGGGGAAGGCACAGATACGCAGTATTTT.

The chain has TRBV7-2 and TRBJ2-7; unclear D gene. V shed 3 bases and J shed 0 bases, with 6 bases lying between them. The CDR3 length is 13 residues. CDR1 and CDR2 (germline): SGHTA, FQGNSA. This CDR3 is CASSFRSSYEQYF. The CDR3 bases are TGTGCCAGCAGCTTTAGGAGCTCCTACGAGCAGTACTTC.

The V and J genes are TRBV27 and TRBJ1-4; no reliable D call. CDR1 is MNHEY, CDR2 SMNVEV, per germline (reference sequence). Deletions cut 3 bases from V and 7 bases from J, with 9 bases between. The CDR3 is 13 amino acids. The CDR3 nucleotides read TGTGCCAGCAGTTTGATTCTAGGTGAAAAACTGTTTTTT. Translation: CASSLILGEKLFF. The variable domain in full, completed from reference TRBV27 and TRBJ1-4, reads EAQVTQNPRYLITVTGKKLTVTCSQNMNHEYMSWYRQDPGLGLRQIYYSMNVEVTDKGDVPEGYKVSRKEKRNFPLILESPSPNQTSLYFCASSLILGEKLFFGSGTQLSVL.

This chain links TRBV7-2 with TRBJ1-3; D gene unclear. CDR3 length equals 13 residues. Looked up from germline, CDR1 is SGHTA and CDR2 is FQGNSA. Deletions cut 2 bases from V and 4 bases from J, with 6 bases between. DNA of the CDR3: TGTGCCAGCAGCTTATCACGGGGAAACACCATATATTTT. It codes for CASSLSRGNTIYF.

The chain employs TRBV7-2 and TRBJ2-7; 10 bases are a match to TRBD2. V shed 6 bases and J 2 bases; nucleotides not matched to a gene: 10. The CDR3 loop spans 16 amino acids. From germline, CDR1 is SGHTA and CDR2 FQGNSA. CDR3 amino acids: CASSSQRAGGPYEQYF. The CDR3, as DNA: TGTGCCAGCAGTTCTCAACGAGCGGGGGGGCCCTACGAGCAGTACTTC.

This clone was found once. The V and J genes are TRBV30 and TRBJ2-7, with D perhaps matching TRBD1 (5 bases). The V and J ends lost 7 bases and 7 bases respectively, with 14 bases between them. CDR1 is GTSNPN, CDR2 SVGIG, per germline (reference sequence). The CDR3 runs 11 residues. The chain's CDR3 is CASETRAEQYF. CDR3 sequence (DNA): TGTGCCTCGGAAACCAGGGCTGAGCAGTACTTC.

Comment on this clone: Distinct nucleotide sequences in the sample also encode this CDR3. As DNA, the CDR3 is TGTGCCAGCAGACAGACACTGAACACTGAAGCTTTCTTT. Amino acid sequence: CASRQTLNTEAFF. The gene calls are TRBV6-5 and TRBJ1-1; D is uncertain. This CDR3 has 13 amino acids. V was cut by 6 bases and J by 0 bases, with 8 bases left in between. From germline, CDR1 is MNHEY and CDR2 SVGAGI.

The chain employs TRBV13 and TRBJ2-7; 7 positions match TRBD1. J was trimmed by 0 bases and V by 2 bases; bases with no gene match: 1. Germline V gene sequence: CDR1 PRHDT, CDR2 FYEKMQ (reference sequence). This CDR3 has 14 amino acids. The CDR3 is CASSLRDSSYEQYF. CDR3 nucleotides: TGTGCCAGCAGCTTACGGGACAGCTCCTACGAGCAGTACTTC.

The chain joins TRBV7-9 to TRBJ2-3; 8 bases are a match to TRBD1. CDR1 and CDR2 from the germline V gene are SEHNR and FQNEAQ (reference sequence). The CDR3 contains 15 residues. The trim removed 4 bases at V and 2 bases at J, leaving 5 bases unmatched. The CDR3 loop reads CASSYGQGHTDTQYF. CDR3 sequence (DNA): TGTGCCAGCAGCTATGGACAGGGACACACAGATACGCAGTATTTT.